This TCR beta chain was retrieved from a study of blood T cell repertoires in COVID-19. Authors' analysis steps: Reference gene primers were amplified, and this amplification served to estimate nucleated cell counts. TCRdb's table, derived via immunoSEQ multiplex PCR, lists solely in-frame clones and lacks some. V, J and clone size are taken as reported in that table, and D and trimming were inferred from the DNA itself. The sample carries 240,000 or so clones, approximately 83% recorded once. V was shortened by 6 bases and J by 4 bases, with 19 bases between the two germline ends. This CDR3 comprises 15 residues. Germline CDR1 and CDR2: SNHLY and FYNNEI.

Specimen: PBMCs or T cells enriched from blood (not recorded which). This receptor was obtained from a woman aged 40 to 50 with acute COVID-19. V gene TRBV2 combines with J gene TRBJ2-7; D may be TRBD2 (6 bases). CDR3 protein: CASRGDRVAAYEQYF. Here the CDR3 DNA reads TGTGCCAGCAGGGGGGACCGAGTAGCGGCATACGAGCAGTACTTC. Together with reference TRBV2 and TRBJ2-7, the CDR3 gives the full variable domain: EPEVTQTPSHQVTQMGQEVILRCVPISNHLYFYWYRQILGQKVEFLVSFYNNEISEKSEIFDDQFSVERPDGSNFTLKIRSTKLEDSAMYFCASRGDRVAAYEQYFGPGTRLTVT.